A single sample gave rise to the 3 T cell receptor beta chains below, sequenced in a study of shared clonotypes between healthy human individuals. Repertoires were generated with immunoSEQ multiplex PCR, while TCRdb's copy carries only in-frame clones and drops some. The table has about 690,000 clones, 90% seen once. Input material: memory CD8+ T cells from PBMCs. As to subset: CD45RO+ cells pooled with CCR7-negative TemRA cells. These receptors originate from a man between 18 and 35 years old in good health. Some clones in this sample may be carry-over from other donors' samples.

This chain joins TRBV2 and TRBJ2-3; a possible D gene is TRBD1 (6 bases). There are 16 residues in the CDR3. The germline gives CDR1 SNHLY, CDR2 FYNNEI. The ends were cut back, 6 bases at V and 2 bases at J, with 18 bases in the middle. The CDR3 DNA is TGTGCCAGCAGCGGTCGGGGTGGGGACAACACAGATACGCAGTATTTT. It specifies CASSGRGGDNTDTQYF.

This clone was seen more than once but under ten times. DNA for the CDR3: TGTGCCAGCAACCTCCCCGGACAGGATTCCTACGAGCAGTACTTC. Translated: CASNLPGQDSYEQYF. The chain carries TRBV7-9 and TRBJ2-7, with 7 bases identical to TRBD1. With 7 bases clipped from V and 1 base from J, the junction kept 10 bases outside the gene matches. The germline V gene encodes CDR1 SEHNR and CDR2 FQNEAQ (reference sequence). CDR3 length: 15 amino acids.

This chain joins TRBV5-1 and TRBJ2-5; 13 bases agree with TRBD2. Germline V gene sequence: CDR1 SGHRS, CDR2 YFSETQ. The CDR3 loop spans 16 amino acids. The J segment lost 1 base and the V segment lost 4 bases, leaving 4 bases of the junction unmatched. CDR3 coding DNA: TGCGCCAGCAGCCTGGGACTAGCGGGGATCCAAGAGACCCAGTACTTC. Translating it yields CASSLGLAGIQETQYF.